These 25 T cell receptor beta chains were sequenced from one sample in a study of vaccination effects on CD4 cells after COVID-19. Their recognized antigens are unknown. Expansion with viral peptide pools was applied to antigen-specific CD4+ T cells by the ViraFEST assay prior to sequencing. Following culture for about ten days, CD4+ T cells were isolated. Sometime from March through December 2020, the person acquired a SARS-CoV-2 infection that PCR confirmed. Profiled with immunoSEQ multiplex PCR; TCRdb holds only in-frame clones, not every one. Of about 70,000 clones in the sample, around 70% were seen once. The input for sequencing was CD4+ T cells from PBMCs cultured with HIV peptides, taken before COVID-19 vaccination. Subset noted: HIV-1 Nef peptide pool negative control/reference culture. These receptors came from a human donor who had a prior SARS-CoV-2 infection.

The genes are TRBV28 and TRBJ2-3; D gene unclear. Trimming took 5 bases from V and 6 from J, leaving 9 bases between them. The V gene's germline CDR1 is MDHEN and CDR2 SYDVKM. The CDR3 sequence is 12 residues long. The CDR3 DNA is TGTGCCAGCAGTACGGACGCCGATACGCAGTATTTT. Its protein product is CASSTDADTQYF.

The chain employs TRBV11-2 and TRBJ2-1, with 7 nucleotides matching TRBD1. From germline, CDR1 is SGHAT and CDR2 FQNNGV. With V trimmed by 1 base and J by 8 bases, 8 bases remained unmatched. The CDR3 consists of 15 residues. The CDR3 loop is CASSLARTGRDEQFF. The CDR3, as DNA: TGTGCCAGCAGCTTAGCGCGGACAGGCAGGGATGAGCAGTTCTTC.

The V and J genes are TRBV19 and TRBJ1-5; 7 nucleotides agree with TRBD1. CDR1 is LNHDA and CDR2 is SQIVND in the germline V gene (reference sequence). Trimming at V came to 6 bases and at J to 0 bases, leaving 14 bases not matched to a gene. The CDR3 is 18 residues long. In DNA, the CDR3 is TGTGCCAGTAGGCCAGCCCCAGGGGGTCCCTATAGCAATCAGCCCCAGCATTTT. This translates into CASRPAPGGPYSNQPQHF.

The chain has TRBV14 and TRBJ2-1; D is possibly TRBD2 (7 bases). The CDR3 consists of 16 residues. Trimming took 0 bases from V and 8 from J, leaving 17 bases between them. Germline CDR1 and CDR2: SGHDN and FVKESK. The CDR3 DNA reads as TGTGCCAGCAGCCAAGATCGGAGGACTAGGGGGGATGAGCAGTTCTTC. This encodes CASSQDRRTRGDEQFF.

The chain carries TRBV5-6 and TRBJ1-1; D is unclear. CDR3 length: 11 residues. V lost 5 bases and J lost 4, with 6 bases in between. Germline V CDR1 and CDR2: SGHDT, YYEEEE. Here the CDR3 DNA reads TGTGCCAGCAGTACCGGCACTGAAGCTTTCTTT. It specifies CASSTGTEAFF.

This chain uses TRBV5-1 with TRBJ2-5, with D unclear. Germline CDR1 is SGHRS and CDR2 is YFSETQ. The CDR3 totals 12 residues. V gave up 0 bases and J gave up 5 bases, with 5 bases separating them. This CDR3 reads CASSLGSETQYF. The CDR3 region has the DNA TGCGCCAGCAGCTTGGGTTCCGAGACCCAGTACTTC. Together with reference TRBV5-1 and TRBJ2-5, the CDR3 gives the full variable domain: KAGVTQTPRYLIKTRGQQVTLSCSPISGHRSVSWYQQTPGQGLQFLFEYFSETQRNKGNFPGRFSGRQFSNSRSEMNVSTLELGDSALYLCASSLGSETQYFGPGTRLLVL.

The chain links TRBV5-1 to TRBJ2-3; the match to TRBD2 covers 7 bases. CDR1 is SGHRS, CDR2 YFSETQ, per germline. J was trimmed by 4 bases and V by 4 bases; bases with no gene match: 15. This CDR3 spans 17 amino acids. CDR3 amino acids: CASSRRAFAGVADTQYF. DNA of the CDR3: TGCGCCAGCAGCCGCCGCGCATTTGCGGGAGTGGCAGATACGCAGTATTTT. The full variable domain, with the rest looked up from reference TRBV5-1 and TRBJ2-3, is KAGVTQTPRYLIKTRGQQVTLSCSPISGHRSVSWYQQTPGQGLQFLFEYFSETQRNKGNFPGRFSGRQFSNSRSEMNVSTLELGDSALYLCASSRRAFAGVADTQYFGPGTRLTVL.

J is TRBJ2-1 and V is TRBV9; 11 bases match TRBD1. The CDR3 spans 15 residues. V shed 0 bases and J 8 bases; nucleotides not matched to a gene: 4. The germline CDR1 and CDR2 sequences are SGDLS and YYNGEE. In nucleotides, the CDR3 is TGTGCCAGCAGCGTAGGGGGGACAGGGGGAGATGAGCAGTTCTTC. It translates to CASSVGGTGGDEQFF.

The rearrangement links TRBV5-1 to TRBJ1-2, with D possibly TRBD1 on 6 matching bases. The CDR3 runs to 12 residues. Germline CDR1 SGHRS, CDR2 YFSETQ. The V end lost 7 bases, the J end lost 6 bases, and 13 bases lay between the germline ends. The CDR3 sequence: CASADSPDGYTF. The CDR3 region has the DNA TGCGCCAGCGCGGACAGCCCGGATGGCTACACCTTC.

The rearrangement joins TRBV5-1 to TRBJ1-1, with D unresolved. The CDR3 has 14 residues. V shed 0 bases and J shed 2 bases, with 8 bases lying between them. Germline V gene data show CDR1 as SGHRS and CDR2 as YFSETQ. The CDR3 reads CASSLASENTEAFF. For the CDR3, the DNA is TGCGCCAGCAGCTTGGCTTCAGAAAACACTGAAGCTTTCTTT.

This chain connects TRBV9 to TRBJ2-7; D possibly corresponds to TRBD1 (5 bases). V was clipped by 0 bases and J by 4 bases, with 17 bases between them. The CDR3 covers 16 residues. Germline CDR1 SGDLS, CDR2 YYNGEE. CDR3 protein: CASSVGRFGRVYEQYF. In DNA, the CDR3 is TGTGCCAGCAGCGTAGGACGGTTCGGCAGGGTTTACGAGCAGTACTTC.

This chain connects TRBV11-2 to TRBJ2-1; TRBD1 is a possible D gene (6 bases). The V gene's germline CDR1 is SGHAT and CDR2 FQNNGV. The CDR3 runs 15 residues. V lost 1 base and J lost 6, with 13 bases in between. CDR3 amino acids: CASSLGGPNINEQFF. The CDR3 DNA sequence: TGTGCCAGCAGCTTAGGGGGGCCTAACATCAATGAGCAGTTCTTC.

This clone has only one observation. This rearrangement joins TRBV4-3 to TRBJ2-3; 9 bases map to TRBD2. Germline CDR1 is LGHNA and CDR2 is YSLEER. CDR3 length: 22 residues. Trimming at V came to 3 bases and at J to 6 bases, leaving 28 bases not matched to a gene. The CDR3 here is CASSQQHRDPAWLAGLRDTQYF. CDR3 nucleotides: TGCGCCAGCAGCCAGCAGCACCGGGACCCGGCGTGGCTAGCGGGACTTCGCGATACGCAGTATTTT.

V usage is TRBV4-1 and J usage is TRBJ1-4, with 10 bases fitting TRBD1. CDR3 length equals 14 residues. V lost 4 bases and J lost 7; bases outside the gene matches: 3. Germline loops: CDR1 MGHRA, CDR2 YSYEKL. CDR3: CASSRGDRGEKLFF. For the CDR3, the DNA is TGCGCCAGCAGCCGAGGGGACAGGGGTGAAAAACTGTTTTTT.

This rearrangement joins TRBV7-3 to TRBJ2-5; 10 bases fit TRBD2. Germline CDR1 and CDR2: SGHTA and FQGTGA. Germline trimming cut 2 bases from V and 4 bases from J; bases unmatched to any gene: 10. The CDR3 is 17 amino acids. CDR3 residues: CASSLWASGSGLETQYF. The CDR3 DNA reads as TGTGCCAGCAGCTTATGGGCTAGCGGGAGTGGTCTAGAGACCCAGTACTTC. Based on the CDR3 plus reference TRBV7-3 and TRBJ2-5, the full variable domain is GAGVSQTPSNKVTEKGKYVELRCDPISGHTALYWYRQSLGQGPEFLIYFQGTGAADDSGLPNDRFFAVRPEGSVSTLKIQRTERGDSAVYLCASSLWASGSGLETQYFGPGTRLLVL.

The chain is built from TRBV5-4 and TRBJ1-5; D remains unclear. Germline V gene lookup returns CDR1 SGHNT and CDR2 YYREEE (reference sequence). V lost 4 bases and J 5 bases, leaving 10 bases between the germline ends. The CDR3 consists of 13 residues. CDR3 loop: CASSPDPDQPQHF. The CDR3 DNA reads as TGTGCCAGCAGCCCGGACCCCGATCAGCCCCAGCATTTT.

The chain has TRBV5-1 and TRBJ2-3; 13 nucleotides agree with TRBD2. The junction had 5 bases not matched to a gene; V was cut back by 4 bases and J by 6 bases. The CDR3 length is 15 residues. The germline CDR1 and CDR2 sequences are SGHRS and YFSETQ. The CDR3 region has the DNA TGCGCCAGCAGCACGGGACTAGCGGGAAGGGATACGCAGTATTTT. It codes for CASSTGLAGRDTQYF.

This chain uses TRBV11-2 with TRBJ1-2; D is ambiguous. Germline V gene lookup returns CDR1 SGHAT and CDR2 FQNNGV. V was pared by 3 bases and J by 4 bases, with 12 bases between. The CDR3 sequence is 14 residues long. CDR3 coding DNA: TGTGCCAGCAGCTTTAGTGTAGGGCTCTATGGCTACACCTTC. Its translation is CASSFSVGLYGYTF.

This chain links TRBV2 with TRBJ1-1; no definite D call. Trimming pared 10 bases from V and 0 bases from J, leaving 18 bases between. The CDR3 loop spans 15 amino acids. Germline-derived CDR1 and CDR2 are SNHLY and FYNNEI. The CDR3 protein is CATAPPSGMNTEAFF. CDR3 nucleotides: TGTGCCACCGCCCCCCCTTCGGGTATGAACACTGAAGCTTTCTTT. Combining the CDR3 with reference TRBV2 and TRBJ1-1 gives the whole variable domain EPEVTQTPSHQVTQMGQEVILRCVPISNHLYFYWYRQILGQKVEFLVSFYNNEISEKSEIFDDQFSVERPDGSNFTLKIRSTKLEDSAMYFCATAPPSGMNTEAFFGQGTRLTVV.

V gene TRBV20-1 combines with J gene TRBJ2-7; TRBD2 matches 9 bases. This CDR3 comprises 15 residues. Germline-derived CDR1 and CDR2 are DFQATT and SNEGSKA (reference sequence). The trim removed 3 bases at V and 4 bases at J, leaving 10 bases unmatched. CDR3 DNA: TGCAGTGCTAGTCTCCCAAAGCGGGGGGCTTACGAGCAGTACTTC. Translating gives CSASLPKRGAYEQYF.

The gene calls are TRBV7-2 and TRBJ2-5; D gene uncertain. Germline V gene sequence: CDR1 SGHTA, CDR2 FQGNSA. Trimming stripped 3 bases from V and 0 bases from J, with 8 bases between. This CDR3 region has 14 residues. The CDR3 sequence: CASSFNGHQETQYF. CDR3 DNA: TGTGCCAGCAGCTTCAACGGACACCAAGAGACCCAGTACTTC.

This sequence joins TRBV4-3 and TRBJ2-2; TRBD2 might be the D (6 bases). Germline lookup yields CDR1 LGHNA and CDR2 YSLEER. The CDR3 extends over 20 amino acids. Trimming cost V 1 base and J 6 bases, with 27 bases left between them. CDR3 amino acids: CASSQVFRGFSSDGSGELFF. CDR3 coding DNA: TGCGCCAGCAGCCAAGTGTTCAGAGGATTTTCTAGCGATGGTTCCGGGGAGCTGTTTTTT.

V is TRBV5-1 and J is TRBJ2-3; 7 positions match TRBD2. The junction had 9 bases not matched to a gene; V was cut back by 1 base and J by 4 bases. The CDR3 has 16 amino acids. CDR1 is SGHRS and CDR2 is YFSETQ in the germline V gene. This CDR3 is CASSLPGGGESDTQYF. The CDR3 nucleotides read TGCGCCAGCAGCTTGCCTGGGGGGGGAGAGTCAGATACGCAGTATTTT.

The CDR3: CASSLVRLADTQYF. The CDR3 nucleotides read TGTGCCAGCAGCTTGGTCCGACTCGCAGATACGCAGTATTTT. The chain carries TRBV5-6 and TRBJ2-3; no clear D gene. The V end was cut by 0 bases, the J end by 4 bases, with 9 bases between. Germline V gene data show CDR1 as SGHDT and CDR2 as YYEEEE. The CDR3 extends over 14 amino acids. Looking up the rest from reference TRBV5-6 and TRBJ2-3 gives the full variable domain: DAGVTQSPTHLIKTRGQQVTLRCSPKSGHDTVSWYQQALGQGPQFIFQYYEEEERQRGNFPDRFSGHQFPNYSSELNVNALLLGDSALYLCASSLVRLADTQYFGPGTRLTVL.

The rearrangement uses TRBV4-1 and TRBJ1-2, with TRBD1 matching 8 bases. Germline CDR1 and CDR2: MGHRA and YSYEKL. V dropped 3 bases and J dropped 11; count of bases not matched to a gene: 11. This CDR3 has 14 residues. The CDR3: CASSHPGQAIDYTF. The CDR3 nucleotides are TGCGCCAGCAGCCATCCGGGACAGGCTATAGATTACACCTTC.